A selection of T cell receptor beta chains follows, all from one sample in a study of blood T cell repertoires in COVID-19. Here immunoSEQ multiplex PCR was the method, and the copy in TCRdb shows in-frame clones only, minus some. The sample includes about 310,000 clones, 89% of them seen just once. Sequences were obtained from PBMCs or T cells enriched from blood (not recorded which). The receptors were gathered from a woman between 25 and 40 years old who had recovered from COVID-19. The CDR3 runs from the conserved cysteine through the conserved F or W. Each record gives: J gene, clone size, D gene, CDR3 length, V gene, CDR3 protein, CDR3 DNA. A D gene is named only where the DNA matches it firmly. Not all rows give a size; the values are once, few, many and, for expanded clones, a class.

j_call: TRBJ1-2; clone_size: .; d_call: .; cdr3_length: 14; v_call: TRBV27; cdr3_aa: CASRTGRGPYGYTF; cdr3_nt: TGTGCCAGCAGGACGGGTAGGGGCCCTTATGGCTACACCTTC
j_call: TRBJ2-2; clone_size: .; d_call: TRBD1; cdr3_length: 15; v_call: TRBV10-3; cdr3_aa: CAIMDGQGATGELFF; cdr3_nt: TGTGCCATCATGGATGGGCAGGGGGCCACCGGGGAGCTGTTTTTT
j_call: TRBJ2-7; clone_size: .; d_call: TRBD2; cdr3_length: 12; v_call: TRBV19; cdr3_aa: CASSGSGSEQYF; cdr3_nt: TGTGCCAGTAGTGGTAGCGGGAGCGAGCAGTACTTC
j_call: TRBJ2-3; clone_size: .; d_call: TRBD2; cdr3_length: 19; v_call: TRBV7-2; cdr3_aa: CASSLKLGLAGTSTDTQYF; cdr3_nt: TGTGCCAGCAGCTTAAAATTGGGACTAGCGGGGACTAGCACAGATACGCAGTATTTT
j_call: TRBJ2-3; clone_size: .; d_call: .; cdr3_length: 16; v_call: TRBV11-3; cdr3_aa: CASSRTGTLLTDTQYF; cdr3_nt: TGTGCCAGCAGTCGAACCGGGACACTTCTCACAGATACGCAGTATTTT
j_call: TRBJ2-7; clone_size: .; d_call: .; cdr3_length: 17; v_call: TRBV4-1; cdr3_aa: CASSQGSSGQSSYEQYF; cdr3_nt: TGCGCCAGCAGCCAGGGATCCAGCGGGCAGAGCTCCTACGAGCAGTACTTC
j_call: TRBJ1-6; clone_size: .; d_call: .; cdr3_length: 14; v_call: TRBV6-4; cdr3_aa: CASSDSEWDSPLHF; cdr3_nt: TGTGCCAGCAGTGACTCGGAGTGGGATTCACCCCTCCACTTT
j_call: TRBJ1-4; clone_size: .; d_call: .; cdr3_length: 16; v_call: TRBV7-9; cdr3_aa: CASSSLTGTNNEKLFF; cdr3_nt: TGTGCCAGCAGCTCCCTGACAGGAACCAATAATGAAAAACTGTTTTTT
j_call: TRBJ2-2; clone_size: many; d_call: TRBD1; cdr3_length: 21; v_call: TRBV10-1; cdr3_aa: CASSLLEPGQGKDWNTGELFF; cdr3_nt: TGCGCCAGCAGCCTCTTAGAACCGGGACAGGGGAAGGATTGGAACACCGGGGAGCTGTTTTTT
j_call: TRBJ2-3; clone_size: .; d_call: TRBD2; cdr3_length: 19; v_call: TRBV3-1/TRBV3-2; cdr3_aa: CASSHLYKRESGGEDTQYF; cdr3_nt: TGTGCCAGCAGCCACCTATACAAGCGGGAGAGTGGGGGGGAGGATACGCAGTATTTT
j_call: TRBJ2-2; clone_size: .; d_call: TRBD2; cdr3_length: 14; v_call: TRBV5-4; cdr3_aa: CASSLGGGTGELFF; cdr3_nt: TGTGCCAGCAGCTTGGGCGGGGGAACCGGGGAGCTGTTTTTT
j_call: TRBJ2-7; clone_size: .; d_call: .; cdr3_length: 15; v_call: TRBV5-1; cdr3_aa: CASSLGLLFPYEQYF; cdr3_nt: TGCGCCAGCAGCTTGGGGCTACTATTCCCCTACGAGCAGTACTTC
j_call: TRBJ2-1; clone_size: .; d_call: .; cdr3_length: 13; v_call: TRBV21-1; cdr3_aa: CASDRRYYNEQFF; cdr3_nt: TGTGCCAGTGACAGGCGGTACTACAATGAGCAGTTCTTC
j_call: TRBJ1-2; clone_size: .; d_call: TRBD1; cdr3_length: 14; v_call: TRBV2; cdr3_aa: CASSEQGGNYGYTF; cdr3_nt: TGTGCCAGCAGTGAACAGGGGGGAAACTATGGCTACACCTTC
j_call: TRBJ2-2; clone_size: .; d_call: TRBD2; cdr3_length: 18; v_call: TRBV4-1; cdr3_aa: CASSHSTTSGENTGELFF; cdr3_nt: TGCGCCAGCAGCCACTCTACCACTAGCGGTGAGAACACCGGGGAGCTGTTTTTT
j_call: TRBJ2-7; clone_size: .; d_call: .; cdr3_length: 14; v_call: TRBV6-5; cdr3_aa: CASSYAALAHEQYF; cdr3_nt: TGTGCCAGCAGTTATGCAGCCTTAGCCCACGAGCAGTACTTC
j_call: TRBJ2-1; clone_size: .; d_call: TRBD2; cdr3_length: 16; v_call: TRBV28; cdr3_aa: CASSSPAGDSYNEQFF; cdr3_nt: TGTGCCAGCAGTTCCCCGGCGGGAGATTCCTACAATGAGCAGTTCTTC
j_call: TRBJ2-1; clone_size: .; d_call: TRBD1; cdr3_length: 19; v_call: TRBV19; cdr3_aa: CASSPGQGARVVYYNEQFF; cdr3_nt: TGTGCCAGTAGCCCCGGGCAGGGGGCGAGGGTTGTTTATTACAATGAGCAGTTCTTC
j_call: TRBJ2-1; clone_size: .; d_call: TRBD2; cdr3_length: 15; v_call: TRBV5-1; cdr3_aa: CASSLLAGSYNEQFF; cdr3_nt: TGCGCCAGCAGCTTACTAGCGGGCTCCTACAATGAGCAGTTCTTC
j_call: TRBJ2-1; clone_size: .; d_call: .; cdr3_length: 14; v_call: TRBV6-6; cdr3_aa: CASTITFGDSMWFF; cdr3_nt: TGTGCCAGCACTATTACGTTTGGGGACTCCATGTGGTTCTTC
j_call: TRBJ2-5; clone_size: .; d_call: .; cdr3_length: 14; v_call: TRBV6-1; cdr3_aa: CASSEHRVGETQYF; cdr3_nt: TGTGCCAGCAGTGAACACAGGGTAGGAGAGACCCAGTACTTC
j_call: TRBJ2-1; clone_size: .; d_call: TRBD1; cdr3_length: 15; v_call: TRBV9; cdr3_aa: CASRGSVGQGNEQFF; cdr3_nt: TGTGCCAGCAGGGGCTCAGTGGGACAGGGGAATGAGCAGTTCTTC
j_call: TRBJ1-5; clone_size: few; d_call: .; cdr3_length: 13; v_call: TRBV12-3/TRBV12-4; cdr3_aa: CASSSAVSPPQHF; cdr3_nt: TGTGCCAGCAGTTCCGCGGTTAGTCCGCCCCAGCATTTT
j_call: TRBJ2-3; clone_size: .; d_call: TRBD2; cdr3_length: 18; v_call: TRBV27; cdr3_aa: CASSSRLRLAGITDTQYF; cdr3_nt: TGTGCCAGCAGTTCCCGACTAAGGTTAGCGGGGATCACAGATACGCAGTATTTT
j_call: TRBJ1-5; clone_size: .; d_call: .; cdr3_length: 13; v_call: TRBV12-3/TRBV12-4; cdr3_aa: CASSLTENQPQHF; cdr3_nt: TGTGCCAGCAGTTTGACGGAGAATCAGCCCCAGCATTTT
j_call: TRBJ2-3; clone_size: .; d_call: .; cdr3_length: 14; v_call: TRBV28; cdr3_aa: CASFAGEERGTQYF; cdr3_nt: TGTGCCAGCTTCGCAGGGGAGGAGCGGGGTACGCAGTATTTT
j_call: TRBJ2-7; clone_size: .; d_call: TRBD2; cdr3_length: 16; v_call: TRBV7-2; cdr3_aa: CASSTGLAVFSYEQYF; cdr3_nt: TGTGCCAGCAGCACGGGACTAGCGGTTTTCTCCTACGAGCAGTACTTC
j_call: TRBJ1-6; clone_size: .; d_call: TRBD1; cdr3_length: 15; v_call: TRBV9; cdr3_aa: CASSRQGGYNSPLHF; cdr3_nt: TGTGCCAGCAGCCGACAGGGAGGCTATAATTCACCCCTCCACTTT
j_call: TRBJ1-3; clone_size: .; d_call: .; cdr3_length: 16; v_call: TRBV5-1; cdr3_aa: CASSRGQPNSGNTIYF; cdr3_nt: TGCGCCAGCAGTCGAGGACAGCCGAACTCTGGAAACACCATATATTTT
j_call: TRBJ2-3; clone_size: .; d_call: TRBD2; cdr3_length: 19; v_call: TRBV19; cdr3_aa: CASSPRSGSIFGLTDTQYF; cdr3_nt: TGTGCCAGTAGCCCCCGGAGCGGGAGTATTTTTGGGTTGACAGATACGCAGTATTTT
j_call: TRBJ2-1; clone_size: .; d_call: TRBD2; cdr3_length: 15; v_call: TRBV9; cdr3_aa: CASSPTSGDYNEQFF; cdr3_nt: TGTGCCAGCAGCCCTACTAGCGGAGATTACAATGAGCAGTTCTTC
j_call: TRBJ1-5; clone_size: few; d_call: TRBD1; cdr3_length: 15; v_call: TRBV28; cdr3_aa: CASTVGTGENQPQHF; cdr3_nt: TGTGCCAGCACAGTGGGGACAGGGGAAAATCAGCCCCAGCATTTT
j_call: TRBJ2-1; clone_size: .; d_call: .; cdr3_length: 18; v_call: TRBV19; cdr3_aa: CASSPFTGGTSFYNEQFF; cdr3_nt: TGTGCCAGTAGTCCATTTACAGGGGGGACTAGCTTTTACAATGAGCAGTTCTTC
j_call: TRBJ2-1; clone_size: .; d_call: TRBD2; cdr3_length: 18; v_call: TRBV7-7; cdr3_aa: CASSAGPRSGRAVNEQFF; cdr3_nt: TGTGCTAGCAGCGCTGGGCCGAGGAGCGGGAGGGCCGTCAATGAGCAGTTCTTC
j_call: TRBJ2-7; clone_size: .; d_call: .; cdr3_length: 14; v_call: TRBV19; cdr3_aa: CASSSRALSYEQYF; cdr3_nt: TGTGCCAGTAGTAGCAGGGCCCTCTCCTACGAGCAGTACTTC
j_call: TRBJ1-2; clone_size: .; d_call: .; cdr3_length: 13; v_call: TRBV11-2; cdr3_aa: CASSPGTPYGYTF; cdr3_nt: TGTGCCAGCAGCCCCGGGACACCCTATGGCTACACCTTC
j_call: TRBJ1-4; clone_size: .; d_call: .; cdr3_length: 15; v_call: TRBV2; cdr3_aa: CASSIKANPNEKLFF; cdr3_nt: TGTGCCAGCAGTATAAAAGCCAACCCTAATGAAAAACTGTTTTTT
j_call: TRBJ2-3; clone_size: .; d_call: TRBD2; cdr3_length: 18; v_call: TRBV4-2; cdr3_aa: CASSQDPPGGARTDTQYF; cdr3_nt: TGTGCCAGCAGCCAAGACCCGCCGGGGGGAGCCCGCACAGATACGCAGTATTTT
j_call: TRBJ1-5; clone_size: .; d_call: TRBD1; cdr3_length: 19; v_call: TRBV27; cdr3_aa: CASSLTPGTGRYSNQPQHF; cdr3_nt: TGTGCCAGCAGTTTGACCCCCGGGACAGGTCGGTATAGCAATCAGCCCCAGCATTTT
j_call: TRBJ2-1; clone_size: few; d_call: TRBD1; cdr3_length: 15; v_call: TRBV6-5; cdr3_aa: CASSYRGTGGNEQFF; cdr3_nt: TGTGCCAGCAGTTACAGGGGGACAGGGGGCAATGAGCAGTTCTTC
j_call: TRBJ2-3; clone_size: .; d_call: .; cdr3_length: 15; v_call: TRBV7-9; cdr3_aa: CASSLGRLSTDTQYF; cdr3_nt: TGTGCCAGCAGCTTAGGGAGACTTAGCACAGATACGCAGTATTTT
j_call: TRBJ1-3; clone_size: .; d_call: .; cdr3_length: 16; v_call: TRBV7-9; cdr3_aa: CASSSSDALSGNTIYF; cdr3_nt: TGTGCCAGCAGCTCCAGCGACGCCCTCTCTGGAAACACCATATATTTT
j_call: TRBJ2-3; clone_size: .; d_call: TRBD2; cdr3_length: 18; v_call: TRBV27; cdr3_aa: CASSESGTSGRRTDTQYF; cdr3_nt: TGTGCCAGCAGCGAGTCGGGGACTAGCGGGAGGAGGACAGATACGCAGTATTTT
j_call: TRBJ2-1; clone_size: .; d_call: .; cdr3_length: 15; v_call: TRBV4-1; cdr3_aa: CASSQPPSRDNEQFF; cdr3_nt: TGCGCCAGCAGCCAGCCACCTTCTAGAGACAATGAGCAGTTCTTC